The clone carrying this T cell receptor (beta chain) was detected only once. Its antigen remains unidentified. These data are taken from a study of T cell responses to AZD1222 COVID-19 vaccine. The repertoire was sequenced with immunoSEQ multiplex PCR; TCRdb's copy has only in-frame clones and lacks some. The data contain 100,000 to 150,000 clones, about 92% of them singletons. Broader study findings: Increased Spike-specific TCR breadth and depth were observed after two AZD1222 doses. Across spike, vaccine-associated CD4 TCRs were found, dominant at 160-218 and 743-854.

The CDR3 has 15 amino acids. The germline gives CDR1 MDHEN, CDR2 SYDVKM. The ends lost 1 base at V and 2 bases at J; junction bases unmatched: 3. The V call is TRBV28, the J call TRBJ2-7; 9 bases line up with TRBD2. This receptor was taken from an adult in good health. Source: peripheral blood, taken on day 0 of MenACWY control vaccination. In DNA, the CDR3 is TGTGCCAGCAGTTTATTGGCGGGAGGGCCCTACGAGCAGTACTTC. Translated, it gives CASSLLAGGPYEQYF. Combining the CDR3 with reference TRBV28 and TRBJ2-7 gives the whole variable domain DVKVTQSSRYLVKRTGEKVFLECVQDMDHENMFWYRQDPGLGLRLIYFSYDVKMKEKGDIPEGYSVSREKKERFSLILESASTNQTSMYLCASSLLAGGPYEQYFGPGTRLTVT.